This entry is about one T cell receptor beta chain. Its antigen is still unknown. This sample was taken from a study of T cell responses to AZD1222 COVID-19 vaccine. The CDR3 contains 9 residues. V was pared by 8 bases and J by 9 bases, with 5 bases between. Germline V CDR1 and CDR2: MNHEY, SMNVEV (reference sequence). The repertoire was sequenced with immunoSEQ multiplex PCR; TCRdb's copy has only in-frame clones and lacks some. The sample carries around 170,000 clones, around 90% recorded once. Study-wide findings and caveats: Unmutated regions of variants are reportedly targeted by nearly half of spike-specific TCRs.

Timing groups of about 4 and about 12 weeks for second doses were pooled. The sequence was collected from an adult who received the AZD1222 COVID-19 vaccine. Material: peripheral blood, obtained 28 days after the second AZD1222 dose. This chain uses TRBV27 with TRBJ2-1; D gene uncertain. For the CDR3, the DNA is TGTGCCAGCGGGCCTGAGCAGTTCTTC. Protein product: CASGPEQFF.